Sequencing of this T cell receptor (beta chain) was carried out in a study of T cells in Graves' hyperthyroidism and ophthalmopathy. The overall study: Once the initial diagnosis was made, peripheral blood was obtained before any treatment.

From germline, CDR1 is SGHDT and CDR2 YYEEEE. The germline V and J ends were trimmed by 2 bases and 5 bases, with 8 bases remaining between them. This CDR3 region has 13 residues. Whole-study findings and limits: Model output signaled ophthalmopathy a median approximately six months ahead of onset.

The investigators amplified TCR beta CDR3 regions from RNA transcripts. The HTBI set primed first-round TCR CDR3 RT-PCR. TCRdb ran MiXCR on the multiplex PCR reads and lists one entry per CDR3 protein. The data contain roughly 700,000 distinct CDR3 sequences, about 15% of them singletons. The hyperthyroidism was newly diagnosed and had lasted under 2 months; the patients were aged 18 to 65. Diagnostic assessment was based on clinical symptoms, serum thyroxine and TRAb, thyroid ultrasound and orbital computed tomography. This clonotype has a count of ten or more. Antigen: not known. The sequenced material came from blood. This receptor was identified in a woman aged 18-30 years with Graves' hyperthyroidism. V usage is TRBV5-6 and J usage is TRBJ2-1; D not certain. CDR3 protein: CASSLNGNNEQFF. CDR3 DNA: TGTGCCAGCAGCTTAAACGGAAACAATGAGCAGTTCTTC.